This T cell receptor beta chain was found in a study of blood T cells in healthy people across ages. With a J-beta primer mix and a sample-barcoded 5' primer, a second PCR ran about 6 to 11 cycles. TCRdb reprocessed the 5' RACE reads via MiXCR and lists one record per CDR3 protein. The profile covers more than 650,000 distinct CDR3 sequences, with about 26% appearing a single time and 3% taken by the ten largest. Whenever a sample was processed, at least 6 million PBMCs were isolated. V was trimmed by 6 bases and J by 4 bases, leaving 10 bases between them. The germline CDR1 and CDR2 sequences are ENHRY and SYGVKD. This CDR3 contains 13 residues. The same specimen was also included in a second study, on T cells of mothers and their children. This second study notes: Slightly higher, non-significant overlap characterized related mother-child pairs relative to unrelated pairs.

The chain combines TRBV10-3 with TRBJ1-3, with D hard to call. The material sequenced was blood. The sequence derives from a boy aged 5 to 17 in good health. The CDR3 reads CAIRTVGGNTIYF. The CDR3 DNA sequence: TGTGCCATCAGGACGGTCGGGGGAAACACCATATATTTT.